This is a list of T cell receptor beta chains from one sample in a study of early T cells in non-severe SARS-CoV-2 infection. TCRdb itself ran the 5' RACE reads through MiXCR, one entry per CDR3 protein. Of around 52,000 distinct CDR3 sequences in the sample, under 7.5% were seen once. Sequencing input: whole blood. These receptors came from an adult who was a healthcare worker with PCR-confirmed SARS-CoV-2 infection or an uninfected control (not recorded which). CDR3s include the opening cysteine and the closing phenylalanine or tryptophan. Fields, in order: clone size, D gene, V gene, J gene, CDR3 protein, CDR3 DNA. A D gene is named only where the DNA matches it firmly. Not all rows give a size; the values are once, few, many and, for expanded clones, a class.

clone_size: .
d_call: .
v_call: TRBV29-1
j_call: TRBJ1-1
cdr3_aa: CSVDPGANEAFF
cdr3_nt: TGCAGCGTTGATCCAGGGGCTAACGAAGCTTTCTTT

clone_size: many
d_call: TRBD2
v_call: TRBV25-1
j_call: TRBJ2-7
cdr3_aa: CASRGTGTSGVLSSYEQYF
cdr3_nt: TGTGCCAGCAGGGGGACCGGGACTAGCGGGGTATTGAGCTCCTACGAGCAGTACTTC

clone_size: many
d_call: .
v_call: TRBV11-2
j_call: TRBJ2-7
cdr3_aa: CASSLDWGQAYEQYF
cdr3_nt: TGTGCCAGCAGCTTAGATTGGGGACAAGCCTACGAGCAGTACTTC

clone_size: many
d_call: .
v_call: TRBV6-5
j_call: TRBJ2-7
cdr3_aa: CASRGTDYEQYF
cdr3_nt: TGTGCCAGCAGAGGGACGGACTACGAGCAGTACTTC

clone_size: many
d_call: .
v_call: TRBV29-1
j_call: TRBJ1-1
cdr3_aa: CSVDSGVMNTEAFF
cdr3_nt: TGCAGCGTTGATTCTGGTGTCATGAACACTGAAGCTTTCTTT

clone_size: many
d_call: .
v_call: TRBV2
j_call: TRBJ1-1
cdr3_aa: CASSGTISGWKAEAFF
cdr3_nt: TGTGCCAGCAGTGGCACCATCAGTGGTTGGAAGGCTGAAGCTTTCTTT

clone_size: many
d_call: TRBD1
v_call: TRBV7-9
j_call: TRBJ2-3
cdr3_aa: CASSWGQGSTDTQYF
cdr3_nt: TGTGCCAGCAGTTGGGGACAGGGCAGCACAGATACGCAGTATTTT

clone_size: many
d_call: .
v_call: TRBV7-2
j_call: TRBJ2-7
cdr3_aa: CASSLPGRSYEQYF
cdr3_nt: TGTGCCAGCAGCTTACCGGGAAGGTCCTACGAGCAGTACTTC

clone_size: many
d_call: .
v_call: TRBV6-1
j_call: TRBJ2-3
cdr3_aa: CASISGAPDTQYF
cdr3_nt: TGTGCCAGCATTTCAGGGGCGCCTGATACGCAGTATTTT

clone_size: .
d_call: TRBD1
v_call: TRBV5-1
j_call: TRBJ1-1
cdr3_aa: CASSSVQGAVSEAFF
cdr3_nt: TGCGCCAGCAGCTCTGTCCAGGGGGCTGTCTCTGAAGCTTTCTTT

clone_size: medium-sized
d_call: .
v_call: TRBV6-1
j_call: TRBJ1-3
cdr3_aa: CASSEERISGNTIYF
cdr3_nt: TGTGCCAGCAGTGAAGAAAGGATCTCTGGAAACACCATATATTTT

clone_size: .
d_call: TRBD1
v_call: TRBV5-1
j_call: TRBJ1-1
cdr3_aa: CASSRGQKTNTEAFF
cdr3_nt: TGCGCCAGCAGCAGGGGACAGAAGACGAACACTGAAGCTTTCTTT

clone_size: medium-sized
d_call: .
v_call: TRBV19
j_call: TRBJ2-1
cdr3_aa: CASSIGHNEQFF
cdr3_nt: TGTGCCAGTAGTATAGGTCATAATGAGCAGTTCTTC

clone_size: .
d_call: .
v_call: TRBV7-8
j_call: TRBJ2-7
cdr3_aa: CASSLGQASSYEQYF
cdr3_nt: TGTGCCAGCAGCTTAGGACAGGCAAGCTCCTACGAGCAGTACTTC

clone_size: many
d_call: TRBD2
v_call: TRBV7-2
j_call: TRBJ2-1
cdr3_aa: CASSLALAGVDEQFF
cdr3_nt: TGTGCCAGCAGCTTAGCACTAGCGGGGGTTGATGAGCAGTTCTTC

clone_size: few
d_call: .
v_call: TRBV3-1
j_call: TRBJ2-2
cdr3_aa: CASSQMSLGTGELFF
cdr3_nt: TGTGCCAGCAGCCAAATGAGCCTCGGCACCGGGGAGCTGTTTTTT

clone_size: few
d_call: .
v_call: TRBV5-1
j_call: TRBJ1-1
cdr3_aa: CASSLQGTFTEAFF
cdr3_nt: TGCGCCAGCAGCTTGCAGGGGACGTTTACTGAAGCTTTCTTT